The 29 T cell receptor beta chains below come from one sample, sequenced in a study of shared clonotypes between healthy human individuals. The method was immunoSEQ multiplex PCR; TCRdb's version includes in-frame clones alone and lacks a portion of them. The table includes more than 850,000 clones, approximately 80% detected once. The sample taken for sequencing was memory CD4+ T cells from PBMCs. The subset is: CD45RA-negative fraction. These TCRs come from a young man in good health. Some clones in this sample may be carry-over from other donors' samples.

The chain joins TRBV25-1 to TRBJ2-1; no firm D call. V gave up 6 bases and J gave up 8 bases, with 17 bases separating them. This CDR3 contains 14 residues. The germline gives CDR1 MGHDK, CDR2 SYGVNS. CDR3 bases: TGTGCCAGCAGCCAAAGTGGGTTTGGCGATGAGCAGTTCTTC. Its protein is CASSQSGFGDEQFF.

Only a few counts were recorded for this clone. The chain combines TRBV18 with TRBJ2-1, with D hard to call. The CDR3 sequence is 15 residues long. Trimming removed 5 bases from V and 0 bases from J, with 11 bases in between. The germline V gene has CDR1 KGHSH and CDR2 LQKENI. The CDR3 DNA reads TGTGCCAGCTCATGGAAGAGGAGCTCCTACAATGAGCAGTTCTTC. It yields the protein CASSWKRSSYNEQFF. Looking up the rest from reference TRBV18 and TRBJ2-1 gives the full variable domain: NAGVMQNPRHLVRRRGQEARLRCSPMKGHSHVYWYRQLPEEGLKFMVYLQKENIIDESGMPKERFSAEFPKEGPSILRIQQVVRGDSAAYFCASSWKRSSYNEQFFGPGTRLTVL.

This sequence joins TRBV7-2 and TRBJ2-7; 11 nucleotides align to TRBD2. Germline V CDR1 and CDR2: SGHTA, FQGNSA. J was trimmed by 9 bases and V by 1 base; bases with no gene match: 2. This CDR3 has 13 residues. The CDR3 loop reads CASSLVLAGGQYF. CDR3 coding DNA: TGTGCCAGCAGCTTAGTCCTAGCGGGAGGGCAGTACTTC. The full variable domain, rest sourced from reference TRBV7-2 and TRBJ2-7, is GAGVSQSPSNKVTEKGKDVELRCDPISGHTALYWYRQSLGQGLEFLIYFQGNSAPDKSGLPSDRFSAERTGGSVSTLTIQRTQQEDSAVYLCASSLVLAGGQYFGPGTRLTVT.

A word on this clone: The sample carries other DNA sequences with the same CDR3. This chain joins TRBV28 and TRBJ1-2, with a weak D call TRBD1 (6 bases). The CDR3 is made up of 12 amino acids. The germline CDR1 and CDR2 sequences are MDHEN and SYDVKM. Between the trimmed V and J ends, which lost 5 bases and 4 bases, there was a span of 8 bases. The CDR3: CASSLGAYGYTF. The CDR3 DNA sequence: TGTGCCAGCAGTCTGGGGGCCTATGGCTACACCTTC.

The chain combines TRBV19 with TRBJ1-5; D unclear. Between the trimmed V and J ends, which lost 5 bases and 1 base, there was a span of 15 bases. The germline V gene has CDR1 LNHDA and CDR2 SQIVND (reference sequence). The CDR3 length is 16 residues. This CDR3 is CASSVRVVGSNQPQHF. The CDR3 nucleotides read TGTGCCAGTAGTGTAAGGGTTGTCGGCAGCAATCAGCCCCAGCATTTT.

Comments on this clone: The same CDR3 arises from other DNA sequences in this sample as well. The V and J genes are TRBV10-1 and TRBJ2-3; D gene uncertain. CDR3 length: 14 amino acids. Germline V lookup: CDR1 WNHNN, CDR2 SYGVQD (reference sequence). Trimming took 0 bases from V and 3 from J, leaving 7 bases between them. The CDR3 loop is CASSESIATDTQYF. DNA for the CDR3: TGCGCCAGCAGTGAGTCCATTGCAACAGATACGCAGTATTTT.

The V call is TRBV2, the J call TRBJ2-1; D unclear. Trimming cost V 4 bases and J 9 bases, with 13 bases left between them. Germline CDR1 SNHLY, CDR2 FYNNEI. The CDR3 has 13 amino acids. The CDR3 DNA follows: TGTGCCAGCAGTGGGGAACCTATGGGTGAGCAGTTCTTC. It specifies CASSGEPMGEQFF.

J is TRBJ2-7 and V is TRBV5-1; D is possibly TRBD2 (5 bases). V lost 1 base to trimming and J lost 6 bases, with 8 bases between them. In germline, CDR1 is SGHRS, CDR2 YFSETQ. This CDR3 spans 12 amino acids. The CDR3 nucleotides read TGCGCCAGCAGCTTGACGGGATGCGAGCAGTACTTC. Amino acid sequence: CASSLTGCEQYF.

This chain uses TRBV28 with TRBJ1-1; maybe TRBD1 (5 bases). Germline CDR1 and CDR2: MDHEN and SYDVKM. V shed 6 bases and J shed 0 bases, with 11 bases lying between them. CDR3 size: 14 residues. CDR3 in amino acids: CASRPRQLNTEAFF. In nucleotides, the CDR3 is TGTGCCAGCAGGCCAAGACAGCTGAACACTGAAGCTTTCTTT.

The chain employs TRBV9 and TRBJ2-1; 12 positions agree with TRBD2. Losses at the gene ends were 1 base for V and 7 bases for J; bases not matched to a gene: 3. The CDR3 runs to 15 residues. In germline, CDR1 is SGDLS, CDR2 YYNGEE. CDR3 residues: CASSVLAGGLNEQFF. The CDR3 nucleotides read TGTGCCAGCAGCGTACTAGCGGGAGGGCTGAATGAGCAGTTCTTC.

V is TRBV19 and J is TRBJ2-2; 8 bases line up with TRBD1. CDR3 length: 15 amino acids. Germline V gene sequence: CDR1 LNHDA, CDR2 SQIVND (reference sequence). Unmatched junction bases numbered 4, after V lost 7 bases and J lost 0 bases. CDR3 nucleotides: TGTGCCAGTAAAACGGGACAGGCGAACACCGGGGAGCTGTTTTTT. It encodes CASKTGQANTGELFF. Drawing the rest from reference TRBV19 and TRBJ2-2, the complete variable domain is DGGITQSPKYLFRKEGQNVTLSCEQNLNHDAMYWYRQDPGQGLRLIYYSQIVNDFQKGDIAEGYSVSREKKESFPLTVTSAQKNPTAFYLCASKTGQANTGELFFGEGSRLTVL.

V is TRBV6-4 and J is TRBJ2-1; tentatively, D is TRBD2 (5 bases). CDR3 length: 15 residues. V was shortened by 3 bases and J by 0 bases, with 9 bases between the two germline ends. The germline gives CDR1 MRHNA, CDR2 SNTAGT. This CDR3 reads CASSEELASYNEQFF. As DNA, the CDR3 is TGTGCCAGCAGTGAGGAGCTAGCCTCCTACAATGAGCAGTTCTTC.

This chain uses TRBV2 with TRBJ2-5; 11 positions agree with TRBD2. V shed 7 bases and J 4 bases; nucleotides not matched to a gene: 5. The germline gives CDR1 SNHLY, CDR2 FYNNEI. This CDR3 is 14 amino acids long. Here the CDR3 DNA reads TGTGCCAGCACTGCCCTAGCGGGAGGAGAGACCCAGTACTTC. Its protein product is CASTALAGGETQYF.

With regard to this clone: The sample carries other DNA sequences with the same CDR3. V usage is TRBV28 and J usage is TRBJ1-2; weak D call: TRBD1 (5 bases). V lost 6 bases to trimming and J lost 4 bases, with 12 bases between them. Germline lookup yields CDR1 MDHEN and CDR2 SYDVKM. This CDR3 comprises 13 residues. CDR3 nucleotides: TGTGCCAGCAGCCCGGGACGGATCTATGGCTACACCTTC. Translating gives CASSPGRIYGYTF.

The chain joins TRBV14 to TRBJ1-1; maybe TRBD1 (6 bases). The CDR3 covers 14 residues. The germline CDR1 and CDR2 sequences are SGHDN and FVKESK. V lost 4 bases and J 1 base, leaving 10 bases between the germline ends. The chain's CDR3 is CASSLRGANTEAFF. The CDR3 DNA reads TGTGCCAGCAGCCTCAGGGGTGCGAACACTGAAGCTTTCTTT.

The V gene is TRBV7-3, the J gene TRBJ2-1, with D perhaps TRBD2 (6 bases). The CDR3 totals 14 residues. The germline V gene encodes CDR1 SGHTA and CDR2 FQGTGA. Between the trimmed V and J ends, which lost 5 bases and 9 bases, there was a span of 17 bases. CDR3 bases: TGTGCCAGCAGCCCCGTCGGGTCGCGGGGTGAGCAGTTCTTC. This encodes CASSPVGSRGEQFF.

The chain joins TRBV6-5 to TRBJ1-2; no firm D call. The CDR3 has 14 residues. CDR1 and CDR2 from the germline V gene are MNHEY and SVGAGI. V was cut by 4 bases and J by 8 bases, with 17 bases left in between. The CDR3 loop reads CASSSGLRVGGYTF. The CDR3 region has the DNA TGTGCCAGCAGTTCAGGACTGAGGGTCGGCGGCTACACCTTC.

The rearrangement links TRBV28 to TRBJ1-1; D gene unclear. Trimming left V 4 bases short and J 3 bases short, with 9 bases between. The CDR3 is made up of 13 amino acids. Germline-derived CDR1 and CDR2 are MDHEN and SYDVKM. CDR3 residues: CASSSEQYTEAFF. CDR3 sequence (DNA): TGTGCCAGCAGTTCCGAGCAGTACACTGAAGCTTTCTTT.

The chain joins TRBV7-7 to TRBJ2-2; 11 nucleotides match TRBD2. The CDR3 covers 14 residues. V gave up 6 bases and J gave up 6 bases; unmatched junction bases: 3. Germline V gene data show CDR1 as SSHAT and CDR2 as FNYEAQ (reference sequence). The CDR3, as DNA: TGTGCCAGCAGACTAGCGGGAGTTGCCGGGGAGCTGTTTTTT. Translation: CASRLAGVAGELFF.

The J gene is TRBJ2-7, the V gene TRBV7-2, with unresolved D. The V end lost 3 bases, the J end lost 0 bases, and 12 bases lay between the germline ends. The CDR3 length is 15 residues. In germline, CDR1 is SGHTA, CDR2 FQGNSA. The CDR3 DNA reads TGTGCCAGCAGCTTCTCGTCGTTGGGCTCCTACGAGCAGTACTTC. This codes for CASSFSSLGSYEQYF.

This clone was detected only a few times. The V call is TRBV28, the J call TRBJ2-1; 9 bases are shared with TRBD2. Germline lookup yields CDR1 MDHEN and CDR2 SYDVKM. Trimming at V came to 6 bases and at J to 6 bases, leaving 6 bases not matched to a gene. This CDR3 has 14 amino acids. This CDR3 reads CASSTGLAGNEQFF. The CDR3 coding sequence is TGTGCCAGCAGCACGGGACTAGCAGGCAATGAGCAGTTCTTC.

The V and J genes are TRBV5-8 and TRBJ2-1; a possible D gene is TRBD2 (6 bases). V was shortened by 4 bases and J by 3 bases, with 14 bases between the two germline ends. Germline assignment: CDR1 SGHTS and CDR2 YDEGEE. The CDR3 totals 15 residues. DNA for the CDR3: TGTGCCAGCAGCCGGTCATCGGGACTCTACAATGAGCAGTTCTTC. This translates into CASSRSSGLYNEQFF.

The genes are TRBV7-3 and TRBJ1-5, with D hard to call. The CDR3 contains 13 residues. V was trimmed by 1 base and J by 0 bases, leaving 1 base between them. CDR1 is SGHTA and CDR2 is FQGTGA in the germline V gene. The CDR3 sequence is CASSLSSNQPQHF. The CDR3 bases are TGTGCCAGCAGCTTAAGTAGCAATCAGCCCCAGCATTTT.

The chain carries TRBV5-4 and TRBJ2-6, with D hard to call. CDR1 and CDR2 (germline): SGHNT, YYREEE (reference sequence). V was shortened by 5 bases and J by 2 bases, with 8 bases between the two germline ends. The CDR3 is 14 amino acids. The CDR3 protein is CASSTPPGANVLTF. The CDR3 bases are TGTGCCAGCAGTACACCCCCTGGGGCCAACGTCCTGACTTTC. Drawing the rest from reference TRBV5-4 and TRBJ2-6, the complete variable domain is ETGVTQSPTHLIKTRGQQVTLRCSSQSGHNTVSWYQQALGQGPQFIFQYYREEENGRGNFPPRFSGLQFPNYSSELNVNALELDDSALYLCASSTPPGANVLTFGAGSRLTVL.

The chain links TRBV11-2 to TRBJ2-1, with D unclear. CDR3 size: 15 residues. Germline V CDR1 and CDR2: SGHAT, FQNNGV. V shed 3 bases and J shed 0 bases, with 9 bases lying between them. The CDR3 nucleotides are TGTGCCAGCAGCTTTATCGCTAGCTCCTACAATGAGCAGTTCTTC. As protein: CASSFIASSYNEQFF.

V gene TRBV2 combines with J gene TRBJ1-2; tentative D call: TRBD1 (6 bases). The CDR3 covers 12 residues. Germline V lookup: CDR1 SNHLY, CDR2 FYNNEI. Trimming took off 8 bases at V and 8 bases at J, with 15 bases between the two ends. The CDR3 DNA reads as TGTGCCAGCGGTGGCAGGGGAGGCGGCTACACCTTC. It yields the protein CASGGRGGGYTF.

In regard to this clone: This sample includes further DNA sequences coding for the same CDR3. The chain has TRBV20-1 and TRBJ1-1, with D hard to call. V lost 1 base and J lost 2, with 2 bases in between. The germline V gene encodes CDR1 DFQATT and CDR2 SNEGSKA (reference sequence). The CDR3 consists of 11 residues. CDR3 sequence (DNA): TGCAGTGCTAGAGGAAACACTGAAGCTTTCTTT. Translation gives CSARGNTEAFF.

This clone was observed once. This chain uses TRBV19 with TRBJ1-1; 9 bases map to TRBD1. There are 14 residues in the CDR3. Germline CDR1 is LNHDA and CDR2 is SQIVND (reference sequence). With 7 bases clipped from V and 0 bases from J, the junction kept 3 bases outside the gene matches. The CDR3 reads CASTDRGMNTEAFF. CDR3 sequence (DNA): TGTGCCAGTACGGACAGGGGCATGAACACTGAAGCTTTCTTT. Looking up the rest from reference TRBV19 and TRBJ1-1 gives the full variable domain: DGGITQSPKYLFRKEGQNVTLSCEQNLNHDAMYWYRQDPGQGLRLIYYSQIVNDFQKGDIAEGYSVSREKKESFPLTVTSAQKNPTAFYLCASTDRGMNTEAFFGQGTRLTVV.

The rearrangement joins TRBV9 to TRBJ2-2; D is unclear. The CDR3 has 14 amino acids. Germline V gene sequence: CDR1 SGDLS, CDR2 YYNGEE. The ends were cut back, 0 bases at V and 3 bases at J, with 6 bases in the middle. The CDR3 is CASSVEPHTGELFF. DNA for the CDR3: TGTGCCAGCAGCGTAGAGCCTCACACCGGGGAGCTGTTTTTT.